Following are 20 T cell receptor beta chains from one sample sequenced in a study of T cell changes during pregnancy in multiple sclerosis. Clones were sequenced by immunoSEQ multiplex PCR, and TCRdb holds only the in-frame ones, with some missing. This sample has 35,000 to 40,000 clones, with about 88% found just once. Source: CD4+ T cells from peripheral blood mononuclear cells, taken before pregnancy. These receptors were obtained from a female donor with multiple sclerosis, enrolled in a pregnancy study.

The J gene is TRBJ2-5, the V gene TRBV5-1, with 8 bases identical to TRBD2. This CDR3 is built from 17 residues. V shed 4 bases and J 2 bases; nucleotides not matched to a gene: 13. Germline loops: CDR1 SGHRS, CDR2 YFSETQ. The CDR3 DNA reads as TGCGCCAGCAGCCGAGGAGTAGCGGGATTCTGGCAAGAGACCCAGTACTTC. It encodes CASSRGVAGFWQETQYF.

Only one count was recorded for this clone. The gene calls are TRBV30 and TRBJ1-1; D remains ambiguous. Germline V CDR1 and CDR2: GTSNPN, SVGIG (reference sequence). The CDR3 spans 11 residues. Between the trimmed V and J ends, which lost 7 bases and 6 bases, there was a span of 12 bases. CDR3 in amino acids: CASTRASEAFF. The CDR3 DNA follows: TGTGCCTCGACGCGGGCTTCTGAAGCTTTCTTT.

Here the CDR3 DNA reads TGTGCCAGTAGACAGGGGGCTTTGAACACTGAAGCTTTCTTT. Protein: CASRQGALNTEAFF. The gene calls are TRBV19 and TRBJ1-1; 9 nucleotides line up with TRBD1. The germline gives CDR1 LNHDA, CDR2 SQIVND (reference sequence). CDR3 size: 14 residues. Unmatched junction bases numbered 2, after V lost 6 bases and J lost 0 bases. Using reference TRBV19 and TRBJ1-1 for the parts outside the CDR3, the full variable domain is DGGITQSPKYLFRKEGQNVTLSCEQNLNHDAMYWYRQDPGQGLRLIYYSQIVNDFQKGDIAEGYSVSREKKESFPLTVTSAQKNPTAFYLCASRQGALNTEAFFGQGTRLTVV.

The table lists this clone with a few counts. CDR3 nucleotides: TGTGCCAGCAGGACCGCGGGAGTGGGCTACAATGAGCAGTTCTTC. Residues: CASRTAGVGYNEQFF. J is TRBJ2-1 and V is TRBV2; TRBD2 matches 7 bases. Unmatched junction bases numbered 8, after V lost 6 bases and J lost 3 bases. Germline CDR1 is SNHLY and CDR2 is FYNNEI. This CDR3 comprises 15 residues.

This clone occurred once. V gene TRBV18 combines with J gene TRBJ2-7; the D is unclear. Germline values: CDR1 KGHSH, CDR2 LQKENI. The CDR3 has 15 residues. The V gene lost 3 bases and the J gene lost 0 bases, with 12 bases spanning the gap. The DNA of the CDR3 is TGTGCCAGCTCACCCCCGGCGGCCGACTCCTACGAGCAGTACTTC. Residues: CASSPPAADSYEQYF.

This chain connects TRBV21-1 to TRBJ1-5; TRBD1 reflects the table's D call only, with no check against the DNA. TRBV21-1 is deemed a pseudogene. The CDR3 is 16 amino acids. The CDR3 here is CASSKPYRGPDQPQHF. The DNA for the CDR3 is TGTGCCAGCAGCAAACCCTACAGGGGGCCTGATCAGCCCCAGCATTTT.

This clone turned up a few times. The chain links TRBV7-2 to TRBJ2-7; 7 bases line up with TRBD1. V lost 5 bases to trimming and J lost 3 bases; unmatched junction nucleotides: 4. CDR3 length: 13 amino acids. Germline CDR1 reads SGHTA; CDR2 reads FQGNSA. CDR3 DNA sequence: TGTGCCAGCAGCACTTACAGGGGCTACGAGCAGTACTTC. It codes for CASSTYRGYEQYF. Variable domain in full (rest from reference TRBV7-2 and TRBJ2-7): GAGVSQSPSNKVTEKGKDVELRCDPISGHTALYWYRQSLGQGLEFLIYFQGNSAPDKSGLPSDRFSAERTGGSVSTLTIQRTQQEDSAVYLCASSTYRGYEQYFGPGTRLTVT.

J is TRBJ1-1 and V is TRBV6-1; a weak D match, TRBD1 (6 bases). CDR1 and CDR2 from the germline V gene are MNHNS and SASEGT. Trimming took 6 bases from V and 7 from J, leaving 18 bases between them. The CDR3 spans 14 residues. The chain's CDR3 is CASRERTEWDEAFF. CDR3 DNA sequence: TGTGCCAGCAGAGAGAGGACAGAGTGGGATGAAGCTTTCTTT.

This sequence joins TRBV7-8 and TRBJ1-4; maybe TRBD1 (6 bases). The CDR3 contains 15 residues. CDR1 is SGHVS and CDR2 is FQNEAQ in the germline V gene. With 5 bases removed from V and 4 bases from J, the gap between germline ends came to 14 bases. The CDR3 sequence is CASSPLDSHNEKLFF. CDR3 bases: TGTGCCAGCAGCCCACTGGACAGCCATAATGAAAAACTGTTTTTT.

V and J are TRBV6-1 and TRBJ1-3; maybe TRBD1 (6 bases). V gave up 3 bases and J gave up 4 bases, with 16 bases separating them. Per germline, CDR1 MNHNS and CDR2 SASEGT. This CDR3 region has 16 residues. The CDR3 here is CASSDLQGIAGNTIYF. The CDR3 DNA is TGTGCCAGCAGTGATCTTCAGGGGATCGCAGGAAACACCATATATTTT.

The V and J genes are TRBV10-3 and TRBJ1-1; the match to TRBD1 covers 7 bases. Germline V gives CDR1 ENHRY, CDR2 SYGVKD. V lost 3 bases and J lost 6; bases outside the gene matches: 7. This CDR3 is built from 14 residues. The CDR3 protein is CAISDETGFPEAFF. Here the CDR3 DNA reads TGTGCCATCAGTGATGAGACAGGGTTCCCTGAAGCTTTCTTT.

This chain joins TRBV28 and TRBJ1-1, with D unresolved. The V and J ends lost 4 bases and 0 bases respectively, with 6 bases between them. The CDR3 has 13 amino acids. In germline, CDR1 is MDHEN, CDR2 SYDVKM. The CDR3 reads CASSSRLNTEAFF. The CDR3 nucleotides read TGTGCCAGCAGTTCCAGGTTGAACACTGAAGCTTTCTTT. Complete variable domain (other parts from reference TRBV28 and TRBJ1-1): DVKVTQSSRYLVKRTGEKVFLECVQDMDHENMFWYRQDPGLGLRLIYFSYDVKMKEKGDIPEGYSVSREKKERFSLILESASTNQTSMYLCASSSRLNTEAFFGQGTRLTVV.

The J gene is TRBJ2-2, the V gene TRBV11-3; possible D gene TRBD2, 5 bases. CDR1 is SGHNT, CDR2 YENEEA, per germline. The V and J ends lost 0 bases and 5 bases respectively, with 13 bases between them. The CDR3 contains 16 residues. As DNA, the CDR3 is TGTGCCAGCAGCTTAGATGGGCCAGCGGATACCGGGGAGCTGTTTTTT. Its translation is CASSLDGPADTGELFF.

The chain couples TRBV6-7 to TRBJ2-1; 8 bases are a match to TRBD1. TRBV6-7 is an ORF, with its function uncertain. The CDR3 covers 16 residues. Unmatched junction bases numbered 11, after V lost 8 bases and J lost 2 bases. CDR3 region: CASGPTGQGAYNEQFF. The CDR3 region has the DNA TGTGCCAGCGGCCCAACCGGACAGGGAGCCTACAATGAGCAGTTCTTC.

In DNA, the CDR3 is TGCGCCAGCAGCCAAGGGGTTGTTGGTAGCGGGACCTACGAGCAGTACTTC. Translating gives CASSQGVVGSGTYEQYF. The chain links TRBV4-3 to TRBJ2-7; TRBD2 agrees at 8 bases. The CDR3 totals 17 residues. V trimming: 1 base; J trimming: 2 bases; junction bases outside the gene matches: 10. Germline V CDR1 and CDR2: LGHNA, YSLEER.

The chain carries TRBV28 and TRBJ2-7, with 9 bases matching TRBD1. The CDR3 runs 14 residues. Germline values: CDR1 MDHEN, CDR2 SYDVKM. V lost 6 bases to trimming and J lost 6 bases; unmatched junction nucleotides: 9. CDR3 in amino acids: CASRLGQGRPEQYF. CDR3 DNA sequence: TGTGCCAGCAGACTCGGACAGGGGAGGCCCGAGCAGTACTTC.

J is TRBJ1-2 and V is TRBV6-1, with 9 bases lining up with TRBD1. V shed 7 bases, J shed 8 bases, and the junction held 8 bases outside the gene matches. The length of the CDR3 is 13 residues. Germline CDR1 and CDR2: MNHNS and SASEGT. The CDR3: CASTGDRESGYTF. CDR3 coding DNA: TGTGCCAGCACCGGGGACAGGGAAAGCGGCTACACCTTC.

The chain employs TRBV6-1 and TRBJ2-7; the D gene is possibly TRBD1 (6 bases). Germline CDR1 MNHNS, CDR2 SASEGT. The CDR3 loop spans 15 amino acids. The germline V and J ends were trimmed by 6 bases and 4 bases, with 19 bases remaining between them. The CDR3 protein is CASSFTGQVPYEQYF. CDR3 nucleotide sequence: TGTGCCAGCAGCTTTACGGGACAAGTACCTTACGAGCAGTACTTC.

The table lists this clone with a count of one. This chain connects TRBV18 to TRBJ2-1; a weak D match, TRBD1 (5 bases). The V end lost 3 bases, the J end lost 6 bases, and 15 bases lay between the germline ends. The germline V gene encodes CDR1 KGHSH and CDR2 LQKENI. The CDR3 consists of 15 residues. The CDR3 DNA reads TGTGCCAGCTCACCCCCAGCCAATAGGGGCAATGAGCAGTTCTTC. This encodes CASSPPANRGNEQFF.

V usage is TRBV28 and J usage is TRBJ1-2; 9 nucleotides align to TRBD1. Unmatched junction bases numbered 6, after V lost 2 bases and J lost 5 bases. Germline V CDR1 and CDR2: MDHEN, SYDVKM. This CDR3 spans 15 amino acids. CDR3 nucleotides: TGTGCCAGCAGTTTAGGGGGACAGGGTCGTTATGGCTACACCTTC. Its translation: CASSLGGQGRYGYTF.